These T cell receptor beta chains were read from a single sample in a study of T and B cells in COVID-19 patients. TCRdb fed the multiplex PCR reads into MiXCR, producing one record per CDR3 protein. The profile shows 11,000 to 15,000 distinct CDR3 sequences, less than 35% of them singletons. The sequenced sample consisted of blood. These receptors originate from a human donor who had recovered from COVID-19. Both conserved end residues are part of each CDR3. The D gene is left open where the match is weak. Clone size appears in some rows only: once, few, many, or a class for an expanded clone.

d_call	j_call	clone_size	cdr3_length	v_call	cdr3_aa	cdr3_nt
NA	TRBJ1-5	NA	13	TRBV6-2/TRBV6-3	CASSRQENQPQHF	TGTGCCAGCAGTCGACAGGAGAATCAGCCCCAGCATTTT
NA	TRBJ2-7	few	13	TRBV10-3	CAISSAGAYEQYF	TGTGCCATCAGCTCGGCAGGGGCCTACGAGCAGTACTTC
NA	TRBJ1-2	NA	14	TRBV7-9	CASSSAGKTGGYTF	TGTGCCAGCAGCTCCGCCGGAAAAACGGGAGGCTACACCTTC
NA	TRBJ2-2	few	15	TRBV6-5	CASSVRGENTGELFF	TGTGCCAGCAGTGTGAGGGGCGAGAACACCGGGGAGCTGTTTTTT
TRBD2	TRBJ2-2	once	16	TRBV20-1	CSARPGTSGETGELFF	TGCAGTGCTAGACCCGGGACTAGCGGGGAAACCGGGGAGCTGTTTTTT
NA	TRBJ2-6	many	14	TRBV30	CACQRTSGANVLTF	TGTGCCTGCCAGCGGACCTCTGGGGCCAACGTCCTGACTTTC
NA	TRBJ1-1	NA	15	TRBV10-3	CAISAKGSGNTEAFF	TGTGCCATCAGTGCGAAGGGGTCGGGGAACACTGAAGCTTTCTTT
NA	TRBJ2-1	NA	16	TRBV14	CASSQEKDFRYNEQFF	TGTGCCAGCAGCCAAGAGAAGGACTTTCGGTACAATGAGCAGTTCTTC
NA	TRBJ1-5	few	13	TRBV15	CATSEGLRQPQHF	TGTGCCACCAGCGAGGGCCTCAGGCAGCCCCAGCATTTT
NA	TRBJ2-7	NA	12	TRBV28	CASTPSSYEQYF	TGTGCCAGCACGCCGAGCTCCTACGAGCAGTACTTC
NA	TRBJ2-7	NA	14	TRBV20-1	CSARDQQVSYEQYF	TGCAGTGCTAGAGATCAACAGGTCTCCTACGAGCAGTACTTC
TRBD2	TRBJ2-1	NA	15	TRBV29-1	CSAPGASGSFNEQFF	TGCAGCGCCCCGGGGGCTAGCGGGAGTTTTAATGAGCAGTTCTTC
TRBD2	TRBJ2-3	medium-sized	16	TRBV19	CASSIVGTSGTDTQYF	TGTGCCAGTAGTATAGTTGGGACTAGCGGTACAGATACGCAGTATTTT
NA	TRBJ2-7	many	16	TRBV27	CASRDITGGPDYEQYF	TGTGCCAGCAGGGACATTACGGGGGGCCCCGACTACGAGCAGTACTTC
TRBD2	TRBJ2-3	NA	16	TRBV11-1	CASSLGTSASTDTQYF	TGTGCCAGCAGCTTAGGGACTAGCGCGAGCACAGATACGCAGTATTTT
NA	TRBJ2-7	many	13	TRBV12-3/TRBV12-4	CASRRTESYEQYF	TGTGCCAGCAGGCGGACCGAATCCTACGAGCAGTACTTC
TRBD1	TRBJ2-1	NA	16	TRBV5-1	CASSVPGTGMGIIQFF	TGCGCCAGCAGCGTTCCCGGGACAGGGATGGGAATAATTCAGTTCTTC
NA	TRBJ2-7	NA	15	TRBV5-6	CASSQRGGSTYEQYF	TGTGCCAGCAGCCAAAGGGGGGGGTCGACATACGAGCAGTACTTC
TRBD2	TRBJ2-7	NA	13	TRBV11-2	CASSFGGSYEQYF	TGTGCCAGCAGCTTCGGGGGGAGCTACGAGCAGTACTTC
NA	TRBJ2-6	medium-sized	17	TRBV12-3/TRBV12-4	CASSLDSLVSGANVLTF	TGTGCCAGCAGTTTAGATAGCTTAGTCTCTGGGGCCAACGTCCTGACTTTC
TRBD1	TRBJ1-5	medium-sized	17	TRBV19	CASSAPGDRASNQPQHF	TGTGCCAGTAGTGCGCCGGGGGACAGGGCGAGCAATCAGCCCCAGCATTTT
NA	TRBJ2-1	NA	20	TRBV6-2/TRBV6-3	CASSYSRMRSIPLAYNEQFF	TGTGCCAGCAGTTACTCGAGGATGCGGTCGATCCCCCTTGCCTACAATGAGCAGTTCTTC
TRBD1	TRBJ1-5	NA	13	TRBV20-1	CSARQGSNQPQHF	TGCAGTGCCAGACAGGGGAGCAATCAGCCCCAGCATTTT
NA	TRBJ1-2	few	13	TRBV30	CAWKLEGLGGYTF	TGTGCCTGGAAGTTGGAGGGGCTTGGTGGCTACACCTTC
TRBD1	TRBJ2-5	many	16	TRBV5-6	CASSLIFRGPGETQYF	TGTGCCAGCAGCTTGATATTCAGGGGGCCCGGAGAGACCCAGTACTTC
NA	TRBJ2-5	NA	13	TRBV19	CASSWGASGPGNF	TGTGCCAGTAGCTGGGGGGCTAGCGGCCCCGGGAACTTC
TRBD1	TRBJ1-2	NA	14	TRBV12-3/TRBV12-4	CASSHGQGAVGYTF	TGTGCCAGCAGTCACGGACAGGGGGCGGTCGGCTACACCTTC
TRBD1	TRBJ1-5	NA	15	TRBV18	CASSPPGQGDQPQHF	TGTGCCAGCTCACCACCGGGGCAGGGGGATCAGCCCCAGCATTTT
TRBD1	TRBJ1-2	many	13	TRBV29-1	CSVDDREIAGYTF	TGCAGCGTTGACGACAGGGAGATCGCTGGCTACACCTTC
NA	TRBJ2-1	many	17	TRBV30	CAWRRAGRGRGNNEQFF	TGTGCCTGGAGAAGAGCCGGTAGAGGGAGAGGCAACAATGAGCAGTTCTTC
NA	TRBJ2-5	once	14	TRBV28	CASIPDGGRETQYF	TGTGCCAGCATCCCGGACGGGGGGCGAGAGACCCAGTACTTC
NA	TRBJ2-7	NA	15	TRBV28	CASSLGGLLSYEQYF	TGTGCCAGCAGTCTAGGAGGGTTACTCTCCTACGAGCAGTACTTC
NA	TRBJ1-2	few	11	TRBV24-1	CATGAGEGYTF	TGTGCCACCGGGGCAGGGGAAGGCTACACCTTC
NA	TRBJ2-1	medium-sized	16	TRBV29-1	CSADGSSRPGDNEQFF	TGCAGCGCGGATGGGTCAAGCCGCCCAGGGGACAATGAGCAGTTCTTC
NA	TRBJ2-3	NA	12	TRBV11-1	CVSSHNTDTQYF	TGTGTTAGCAGTCATAATACAGATACGCAGTATTTT
NA	TRBJ1-1	medium-sized	13	TRBV19	CASSIVAGTEAFF	TGTGCCAGTAGTATAGTGGCAGGGACTGAAGCTTTCTTT
NA	TRBJ1-1	many	10	TRBV27	CASSFVEAFF	TGTGCCAGCAGTTTTGTTGAAGCTTTCTTT
NA	TRBJ2-7	few	12	TRBV7-2	CASSTPPGEQYF	TGTGCCAGCAGCACCCCGCCGGGGGAGCAGTACTTC
NA	TRBJ2-1	few	13	TRBV18	CASYSTGVNEQFF	TGTGCCAGTTACTCAACTGGGGTAAATGAGCAGTTCTTC
NA	TRBJ2-2	many	16	TRBV27	CASSYTGQTSTGELFF	TGTGCCAGCAGTTATACCGGACAGACCTCCACCGGGGAGCTGTTTTTT
TRBD1	TRBJ2-2	few	15	TRBV14	CASSLRQGIAGELFF	TGTGCCAGCAGCCTGAGACAGGGAATCGCCGGGGAGCTGTTTTTT
NA	TRBJ1-2	NA	12	TRBV10-3	CAIMGEGQGYTF	TGTGCCATCATGGGGGAGGGGCAGGGCTACACCTTC
TRBD1	TRBJ1-4	medium-sized	14	TRBV29-1	CSVVLDRGGEKLFF	TGCAGCGTTGTCCTAGACAGGGGCGGTGAAAAACTGTTTTTT
NA	TRBJ1-5	many	9	TRBV27	CASTQPQHF	TGTGCCAGCACTCAGCCCCAGCATTTT
NA	TRBJ1-6	many	14	TRBV6-5	CASSSQFPNSPLHF	TGTGCCAGCAGTTCACAGTTCCCTAATTCACCCCTCCACTTT
NA	TRBJ2-7	few	13	TRBV30	CASGLFNYYEQYF	TGTGCCTCGGGACTTTTCAACTACTACGAGCAGTACTTC
TRBD1	TRBJ2-5	few	15	TRBV20-1	CSAIPRDRFQETQYF	TGCAGTGCTATCCCCCGGGACAGGTTCCAAGAGACCCAGTACTTC
TRBD2	TRBJ2-7	NA	14	TRBV5-6	CASSLWGGVYEQYF	TGTGCCAGCAGCCTGTGGGGAGGGGTTTACGAGCAGTACTTC
NA	TRBJ2-7	many	16	TRBV6-5	CASSYSNSYAAYEQYF	TGTGCCAGCAGTTACTCGAACAGTTACGCCGCCTACGAGCAGTACTTC
NA	TRBJ1-6	many	14	TRBV30	CAWSVRDRGSPLHF	TGTGCCTGGAGTGTGAGGGACCGAGGGTCACCCCTCCACTTT
NA	TRBJ2-3	many	14	TRBV30	CAWNRGLDRDTQYF	TGTGCCTGGAACCGGGGGCTAGATCGAGATACGCAGTATTTT
TRBD2	TRBJ2-4	many	15	TRBV19	CASSETSGWDNIQYF	TGTGCCAGTAGTGAGACTAGCGGGTGGGACAACATTCAGTACTTC
TRBD2	TRBJ2-7	NA	12	TRBV5-6	CASSRGGSEQYF	TGTGCCAGCAGCCGGGGGGGTTCCGAGCAGTACTTC
NA	TRBJ1-1	few	15	TRBV5-5	CASSLSPTADTEAFF	TGTGCCAGCAGCTTGTCCCCGACCGCCGACACTGAAGCTTTCTTT
NA	TRBJ1-2	medium-sized	12	TRBV29-1	CSVVLPNYGYTF	TGCAGCGTTGTCCTCCCTAACTATGGCTACACCTTC